This T cell receptor (beta chain) was sequenced for a study of cytomegalovirus exposure and HLA in healthy donors. This CDR3 is 11 amino acids long. V was clipped by 4 bases and J by 13 bases; unmatched bases: 4. Germline V lookup: CDR1 SGHDT, CDR2 YYEEEE. Both 60 Vbeta primers and 13 Jbeta primers went into the PCR. Generated by immunoSEQ multiplex PCR, the TCRdb table keeps only in-frame clones and is missing some. The data contain approximately 89,000 clones, roughly 76% of them seen just once; the ten biggest clones take up over 1.1%. The rearrangement uses TRBV5-6 and TRBJ1-4; 7 nucleotides match TRBD1. The sample taken for sequencing was PBMCs. This receptor was taken from a male donor in good health and CMV-seronegative. For the CDR3, the DNA is TGTGCCAGCAGCCGCCAGGGGGGACTGTTTTTT. Protein: CASSRQGGLFF.